This T cell receptor beta chain originates from a study of control samples from healthy donors and cancer patients. Germline values: CDR1 MGHRA, CDR2 YSYEKL. CDR3 length: 17 residues. V dropped 3 bases and J dropped 2; count of bases not matched to a gene: 9. Some clones are missing from TCRdb's copy, which holds only in-frame ones; the method was immunoSEQ multiplex PCR. The sample contains about 61,000 clones, around 90% of which appear only once. The sequence derives from a man in his sixties with colorectal cancer. The specimen was PBMCs. The chain links TRBV4-1 to TRBJ2-2; the match to TRBD2 covers 7 bases. The CDR3 spells CASSQSRDYRNTGELFF. CDR3 nucleotide sequence: TGCGCCAGCAGCCAGAGCCGGGACTACCGAAACACCGGGGAGCTGTTTTTT.